What follows describes a single TCR beta chain. Its antigen is still unknown. An end of the junction differs from the germline gene, which may be a read error. The library was generated by PCR. The sample was run on an Illumina HiSeq 2500. TCR library preparation used molecular barcoding, with unique molecular identifiers applied to normalize quantification of the TCRbeta repertoire. In TCRdb, the public reads were trimmed at Q25 with fastp and aligned with MiXCR, with productive beta chains retained. Duplicate CDR3 protein sequences are folded into a single record with the most common DNA and genes. The sample table holds fewer than 750,000 distinct CDR3 sequences, of which 23% were seen once. 13% to 15% of the sample is in the top ten clones. The treatment or condition tag for this specimen amounts to: allogeneic hematopoietic cell transplantation with graft depleted of TCRalphabeta T cells and CD19 B cells. Transplant recipients were children who received TCRalphabeta/CD19-depleted allogeneic hematopoietic cell grafts.

This specimen belongs to a study of T-cell reconstitution after alpha-beta-depleted transplantation in children (dated by TCRdb to the mid-2010s). The study in broad terms: Using TCR repertoire profiling, the study quantitatively followed how T-cell immune reconstitution unfolded in children after TCRalphabeta/CD19-depleted allogeneic hematopoietic cell transplantation.

What the study reported, not specific to this receptor: Over subsequent months, a decline in hyperexpanded clone frequencies was noted, and after one year, T-cell counts and TCRbeta diversity were mostly ascribed to newly produced T cells. The apparently early recovery of alphabetaT-cell counts about two months after transplant reportedly depended on only several hundred rapidly expanded clones that came from non-depleted graft cells. In some patients, the high TCRbeta diversity seen at day 60 was put down to recipient T cells and intrathymic progenitors that had survived conditioning.

The clonotype originates from a boy younger than two who had a stem cell transplant for acute myeloid leukemia, so the T cells may come from the graft donor. Sequenced here: PBMCs, mostly from graft donor cells, sampled 360 days after TCRalphabeta/CD19-depleted stem cell transplant.

CDR3 region: CVSSLSGRSTDTQYF. The bases read TGTGTCAGCAGCTTGTCCGGACGTAGCACAGATACGCAGTATTTT. The chain links TRBV5-5 with TRBJ2-3; no D segment can be confidently identified. The CDR3 numbers 15 residues from cysteine through phenylalanine. CDR3 DNA is the only sequence kept; it has 45 bases, read in frame from the first base. From a lookup of the germline V gene (reference sequence), CDR1 and CDR2 are SGHKS and YYEKEE.